The table lists the clone carrying this T cell receptor beta chain with a few counts. Antigen: not known. TCRdb reprocessed the RT-PCR reads via MiXCR and lists one record per CDR3 protein. Among over 450,000 distinct CDR3 sequences, 10% to 15% were seen once, and the ten largest hold about an eighth. These data belong to a study of response to subunit inactivated influenza vaccine. After removal of 6 bases from V and 0 bases from J, the junction contained 5 bases not matched to a gene. This CDR3 is 14 amino acids long. The germline V gene encodes CDR1 DFQATT and CDR2 SNEGSKA (reference sequence). Broader study findings: The study's authors posited that every seasonal influenza vaccination enlists few new T cells.

This clonotype was obtained from a middle-aged man who received an inactivated influenza vaccine. This chain uses TRBV20-1 with TRBJ2-1; 7 bases align to TRBD2. The material was PBMCs from blood, obtained 35 to 45 days after vaccination. The CDR3: CSAPGGTSYNEQFF. CDR3 coding DNA: TGCAGTGCCCCCGGGGGGACCTCCTACAATGAGCAGTTCTTC.